There are many counts of the clone carrying this T cell receptor (beta chain). The antigen is undetermined. This CDR3 has 13 residues. V lost 4 bases and J lost 5, with 11 bases in between. This record belongs to a study of neurological immune-mediated disorders. Broader study findings: Expanded clones shared no CDR3 amino acid sequences across subjects, suggesting private repertoires in all groups.

The team produced cDNA through 5'RACE using 10-nucleotide random UMIs. Using its own MiXCR run on the 5' RACE reads, TCRdb lists one record per CDR3 protein. The table has roughly 100,000 distinct CDR3 sequences, less than 14% seen once. Indicated time point: longitudinal time-point 3. This receptor was identified in a female donor with HTLV-1-associated myelopathy (HAM/TSP). V usage is TRBV12-3 or TRBV12-4 and J usage is TRBJ1-1, with a tentative D call TRBD1 (6 bases). Input material: PBMCs. The CDR3 reads CASSYGGATEAFF. CDR3 coding DNA: TGTGCCAGCAGTTATGGGGGCGCGACTGAAGCTTTCTTT.